This is a list of T cell receptor beta chains from one sample in a study of T cell responses to AZD1222 COVID-19 vaccine. The repertoire was sequenced with immunoSEQ multiplex PCR; TCRdb's copy has only in-frame clones and lacks some. Found here are more than 150,000 clones, roughly 91% of them singletons; the top ten hold 26%. Material: peripheral blood, obtained 28 days after the second AZD1222 dose. These receptors came from an adult who received the AZD1222 COVID-19 vaccine. Both conserved end residues are part of each CDR3. A D gene is named only where the DNA matches it firmly. Some rows have no size entry. The others give once, few or many, or a class for an expanded clone.

J gene: TRBJ2-1; clone size: -; V gene: TRBV27; D gene: TRBD1; CDR3 protein: CASFPGQGYFSSYNEQFF; CDR3 DNA: TGTGCCAGCTTTCCGGGACAGGGTTATTTTAGCTCCTACAATGAGCAGTTCTTC
J gene: TRBJ2-1; clone size: -; V gene: TRBV6-5; D gene: -; CDR3 protein: CASSYDTGFSYNEQFF; CDR3 DNA: TGTGCCAGCAGTTATGATACAGGATTCTCCTACAATGAGCAGTTCTTC
J gene: TRBJ2-3; clone size: -; V gene: TRBV19; D gene: TRBD2; CDR3 protein: CASSHGTSGNTDTQYF; CDR3 DNA: TGTGCCAGTAGCCATGGGACTAGCGGGAACACAGATACGCAGTATTTT
J gene: TRBJ2-1; clone size: -; V gene: TRBV27; D gene: TRBD2; CDR3 protein: CASSRLAGVRGDEQFF; CDR3 DNA: TGTGCCAGCAGTCGACTAGCGGGAGTAAGGGGCGATGAGCAGTTCTTC
J gene: TRBJ2-7; clone size: -; V gene: TRBV5-6; D gene: -; CDR3 protein: CASSLALGQGGYEQYF; CDR3 DNA: TGTGCCAGCAGCTTGGCCTTAGGACAGGGAGGGTACGAGCAGTACTTC
J gene: TRBJ2-1; clone size: -; V gene: TRBV6-2/TRBV6-3; D gene: -; CDR3 protein: CASSLGWGQFF; CDR3 DNA: TGTGCCAGCAGCCTTGGGTGGGGGCAGTTCTTC
J gene: TRBJ1-6; clone size: -; V gene: TRBV28; D gene: -; CDR3 protein: CASSLRAGLNSPLHF; CDR3 DNA: TGTGCCAGCAGTTTAAGGGCAGGGCTAAATTCACCCCTCCACTTT
J gene: TRBJ2-7; clone size: -; V gene: TRBV7-2; D gene: -; CDR3 protein: CASSLVFYEQYF; CDR3 DNA: TGTGCCAGCAGCTTAGTGTTTTACGAGCAGTACTTC
J gene: TRBJ2-1; clone size: -; V gene: TRBV4-3; D gene: -; CDR3 protein: CASSQDVAYNEQFF; CDR3 DNA: TGCGCCAGCAGCCAAGATGTAGCCTACAATGAGCAGTTCTTC
J gene: TRBJ2-3; clone size: once; V gene: TRBV29-1; D gene: TRBD1; CDR3 protein: CSVATGVGDTQYF; CDR3 DNA: TGCAGCGTCGCTACAGGGGTGGGAGATACGCAGTATTTT
J gene: TRBJ2-1; clone size: -; V gene: TRBV7-9; D gene: TRBD2; CDR3 protein: CASSYPRRLAANNEQFF; CDR3 DNA: TGTGCCAGCAGCTACCCCCGCCGACTAGCGGCGAACAATGAGCAGTTCTTC
J gene: TRBJ2-7; clone size: -; V gene: TRBV2; D gene: TRBD2; CDR3 protein: CASTYPTSPESYEQYF; CDR3 DNA: TGTGCCAGCACCTACCCGACTAGCCCCGAATCCTACGAGCAGTACTTC
J gene: TRBJ2-3; clone size: -; V gene: TRBV21-1; D gene: -; CDR3 protein: CASSKEYTYTDTQYF; CDR3 DNA: TGTGCCAGCAGCAAAGAGTACACATACACAGATACGCAGTATTTT
J gene: TRBJ1-4; clone size: -; V gene: TRBV4-1; D gene: TRBD1; CDR3 protein: CASSPTGTGDEKLFF; CDR3 DNA: TGCGCCAGCAGCCCGACCGGGACAGGGGATGAAAAACTGTTTTTT
J gene: TRBJ2-5; clone size: few; V gene: TRBV12-3/TRBV12-4; D gene: -; CDR3 protein: CASSFFPGDPNF; CDR3 DNA: TGTGCCAGCAGTTTTTTCCCGGGAGACCCTAACTTC
J gene: TRBJ2-7; clone size: -; V gene: TRBV7-2; D gene: TRBD2; CDR3 protein: CASSQPQTSGIEQYF; CDR3 DNA: TGTGCCAGCAGCCAACCTCAAACTAGCGGGATCGAGCAGTACTTC
J gene: TRBJ2-7; clone size: -; V gene: TRBV19; D gene: -; CDR3 protein: CASADADSYEQYF; CDR3 DNA: TGTGCCAGTGCGGACGCCGACTCCTACGAGCAGTACTTC
J gene: TRBJ1-1; clone size: -; V gene: TRBV6-5; D gene: -; CDR3 protein: CASSQQGNTEAFF; CDR3 DNA: TGTGCCAGCAGTCAACAGGGGAACACTGAAGCTTTCTTT
J gene: TRBJ2-1; clone size: -; V gene: TRBV7-9; D gene: TRBD2; CDR3 protein: CASSSSLAGPTDEQFF; CDR3 DNA: TGTGCCAGCAGCTCTAGCCTAGCGGGACCTACCGATGAGCAGTTCTTC
J gene: TRBJ2-7; clone size: -; V gene: TRBV7-3; D gene: -; CDR3 protein: CASSRMGHADEQYF; CDR3 DNA: TGTGCCAGCAGCCGTATGGGCCACGCCGACGAGCAGTACTTC
J gene: TRBJ1-2; clone size: -; V gene: TRBV28; D gene: -; CDR3 protein: CASSSFSPGSNYGYTF; CDR3 DNA: TGTGCCAGCAGTTCTTTCAGTCCGGGGTCTAACTATGGCTACACCTTC
J gene: TRBJ1-5; clone size: -; V gene: TRBV10-3; D gene: TRBD1; CDR3 protein: CAISKTGGGSNQPQHF; CDR3 DNA: TGTGCCATCAGTAAGACAGGGGGCGGTAGCAATCAGCCCCAGCATTTT
J gene: TRBJ2-5; clone size: -; V gene: TRBV28; D gene: -; CDR3 protein: CASSRKLAQRETQYF; CDR3 DNA: TGTGCCAGCAGTCGAAAACTAGCCCAAAGGGAGACCCAGTACTTC
J gene: TRBJ2-5; clone size: -; V gene: TRBV9; D gene: -; CDR3 protein: CASSPWNGGKETQYF; CDR3 DNA: TGTGCCAGCAGCCCGTGGAACGGGGGAAAAGAGACCCAGTACTTC
J gene: TRBJ2-7; clone size: -; V gene: TRBV10-1; D gene: TRBD1; CDR3 protein: CATLTGASYEQYF; CDR3 DNA: TGCGCCACCCTTACAGGGGCCTCCTACGAGCAGTACTTC
J gene: TRBJ1-5; clone size: -; V gene: TRBV28; D gene: -; CDR3 protein: CASSLTRGNQPQHF; CDR3 DNA: TGTGCCAGCAGTTTGACTCGGGGCAATCAGCCCCAGCATTTT
J gene: TRBJ1-4; clone size: -; V gene: TRBV7-8; D gene: -; CDR3 protein: CASSSRTGTNEKLFF; CDR3 DNA: TGTGCCAGCAGCTCACGGACTGGAACTAATGAAAAACTGTTTTTT
J gene: TRBJ1-4; clone size: -; V gene: TRBV6-5; D gene: -; CDR3 protein: CASTGVEKEKLFF; CDR3 DNA: TGTGCCAGCACAGGGGTGGAAAAGGAAAAACTGTTTTTT
J gene: TRBJ1-6; clone size: once; V gene: TRBV5-4; D gene: -; CDR3 protein: CASREWEIDNSPLHF; CDR3 DNA: TGTGCCAGCAGGGAATGGGAAATAGATAATTCACCCCTCCACTTT
J gene: TRBJ2-7; clone size: few; V gene: TRBV7-9; D gene: -; CDR3 protein: CASTDKSGSYEQYF; CDR3 DNA: TGTGCCAGTACAGACAAGTCGGGTTCCTACGAGCAGTACTTC
J gene: TRBJ1-1; clone size: -; V gene: TRBV11-2; D gene: -; CDR3 protein: CASKGMSGWGTEAFF; CDR3 DNA: TGTGCCAGCAAAGGTATGAGCGGATGGGGCACTGAAGCTTTCTTT
J gene: TRBJ2-7; clone size: -; V gene: TRBV19; D gene: TRBD2; CDR3 protein: CATLDPGGQYF; CDR3 DNA: TGTGCCACCTTGGACCCGGGGGGGCAGTACTTC
J gene: TRBJ2-2; clone size: -; V gene: TRBV7-6; D gene: TRBD2; CDR3 protein: CASSLLAGSATGELFF; CDR3 DNA: TGTGCCAGCAGTTTACTAGCGGGATCAGCCACCGGGGAGCTGTTTTTT
J gene: TRBJ2-2; clone size: -; V gene: TRBV10-2; D gene: TRBD2; CDR3 protein: CATRSGGWGGPGELFF; CDR3 DNA: TGCGCCACCCGATCGGGAGGGTGGGGAGGCCCCGGGGAGCTGTTTTTT
J gene: TRBJ2-1; clone size: -; V gene: TRBV9; D gene: -; CDR3 protein: CASSLDSHLRFF; CDR3 DNA: -
J gene: TRBJ2-1; clone size: -; V gene: TRBV5-4; D gene: -; CDR3 protein: CASSLPGPPGNEQFF; CDR3 DNA: TGTGCCAGCAGCCTCCCGGGACCACCGGGCAATGAGCAGTTCTTC
J gene: TRBJ2-7; clone size: -; V gene: TRBV7-3; D gene: -; CDR3 protein: CASSLKASTEQYF; CDR3 DNA: TGTGCCAGCAGCTTAAAGGCCTCCACCGAGCAGTACTTC
J gene: TRBJ1-2; clone size: -; V gene: TRBV12-3/TRBV12-4; D gene: -; CDR3 protein: CASGFVRGYTF; CDR3 DNA: TGTGCCAGCGGGTTTGTTCGGGGCTACACCTTC
J gene: TRBJ2-7; clone size: -; V gene: TRBV6-5; D gene: TRBD1; CDR3 protein: CASSYRDGQGYEQYF; CDR3 DNA: TGTGCCAGCAGTTACCGAGACGGACAGGGTTACGAGCAGTACTTC
J gene: TRBJ2-1; clone size: -; V gene: TRBV27; D gene: -; CDR3 protein: CASSPSLSSYNEQFF; CDR3 DNA: TGTGCCAGCAGTCCCTCATTGAGCTCCTACAATGAGCAGTTCTTC
J gene: TRBJ2-5; clone size: -; V gene: TRBV7-6; D gene: TRBD2; CDR3 protein: CASSSRTTSGEETQYF; CDR3 DNA: TGTGCCAGCAGCTCTAGAACGACTAGCGGGGAAGAGACCCAGTACTTC
J gene: TRBJ2-3; clone size: -; V gene: TRBV4-1; D gene: -; CDR3 protein: CASRKDGPSTDTQYF; CDR3 DNA: TGCGCCAGCAGAAAGGACGGACCTAGCACAGATACGCAGTATTTT
J gene: TRBJ1-2; clone size: -; V gene: TRBV9; D gene: -; CDR3 protein: CASSQNPRVNYGYTF; CDR3 DNA: TGTGCCAGCAGCCAGAACCCGAGGGTTAACTATGGCTACACCTTC
J gene: TRBJ2-5; clone size: -; V gene: TRBV7-8; D gene: -; CDR3 protein: CASSLGATQETQYF; CDR3 DNA: TGTGCCAGCAGCTTGGGGGCGACCCAAGAGACCCAGTACTTC
J gene: TRBJ1-4; clone size: -; V gene: TRBV5-1; D gene: -; CDR3 protein: CASSLDSASEKLFF; CDR3 DNA: TGCGCCAGCAGCTTGGATAGTGCGAGCGAAAAACTGTTTTTT
J gene: TRBJ2-2; clone size: -; V gene: TRBV7-2; D gene: TRBD1; CDR3 protein: CASSPRGHMNTGELFF; CDR3 DNA: TGTGCCAGCAGCCCTAGGGGGCATATGAACACCGGGGAGCTGTTTTTT
J gene: TRBJ2-3; clone size: -; V gene: TRBV27; D gene: -; CDR3 protein: CASSLRLTADTQYF; CDR3 DNA: TGTGCCAGCAGTTTAAGATTGACAGCAGATACGCAGTATTTT